This passage covers 26 T cell receptor beta chains from one sample sequenced in a study of T-cell reconstitution after alpha-beta-depleted transplantation in children. Unique molecular identifiers were incorporated into the prepared TCRbeta library. TCRdb called the PCR reads again in MiXCR, with one record for every CDR3 protein. The data show approximately 500,000 distinct CDR3 sequences, 10% to 13% seen once. The sequenced sample was PBMCs, obtained before TCRalphabeta/CD19-depleted stem cell transplant. These receptors were taken from a child aged 2 to 9 with inherited bone marrow failure, due to receive a stem cell transplant.

This clonotype was seen at least ten times. V and J are TRBV24-1 and TRBJ2-1; 10 bases are a match to TRBD1. CDR3 length: 15 residues. Trimming at V came to 0 bases and at J to 6 bases, leaving 1 base not matched to a gene. Germline values: CDR1 KGHDR, CDR2 SFDVKD. The CDR3 coding sequence is TGTGCCACCAGTGATTTGGGGGACAGGGGCAATGAGCAGTTCTTC. Amino acids: CATSDLGDRGNEQFF.

Points on this clonotype: Being one base from a much bigger clone, this may be a read error. The chain couples TRBV28 to TRBJ2-7; D gene unclear. In germline, CDR1 is MDHEN, CDR2 SYDVKM. Trimming took off 8 bases at V and 2 bases at J, with 16 bases between the two ends. CDR3 length: 14 residues. For the CDR3, the DNA is TGTGCCAGCCGTGACGTCCCAGGCCCCTACGAGCAGTACTTC. Protein sequence: CASRDVPGPYEQYF. The whole variable domain, remainder taken from reference TRBV28 and TRBJ2-7, is DVKVTQSSRYLVKRTGEKVFLECVQDMDHENMFWYRQDPGLGLRLIYFSYDVKMKEKGDIPEGYSVSREKKERFSLILESASTNQTSMYLCASRDVPGPYEQYFGPGTRLTVT.

This clonotype was recorded many times. This chain joins TRBV5-5 and TRBJ2-2, with D perhaps TRBD2 (6 bases). Germline V gene sequence: CDR1 SGHKS, CDR2 YYEKEE (reference sequence). This CDR3 has 17 amino acids. With 0 bases removed from V and 4 bases from J, the gap between germline ends came to 16 bases. The CDR3 loop reads CASSLVSRERGTGELFF. In nucleotides, the CDR3 is TGTGCCAGCAGCTTGGTATCCCGGGAGAGGGGCACCGGGGAGCTGTTTTTT.

Regarding this clonotype: A much larger clone sits a single nucleotide away, making a read error possible. CDR3 region: CATSRELVFSYEQYF. The DNA for the CDR3 is TGTGCCACCAGCAGAGAACTAGTGTTCTCCTACGAGCAGTACTTC. The V gene is TRBV15, the J gene TRBJ2-7; TRBD2 is a possible D gene (5 bases). CDR3 length: 15 amino acids. Between the trimmed V and J ends, which lost 0 bases and 0 bases, there was a span of 9 bases. CDR1 is LNHNV, CDR2 YYDKDF, per germline (reference sequence).

V usage is TRBV6-2 or TRBV6-3 and J usage is TRBJ1-2, with 8 nucleotides matching TRBD1. The V and J ends lost 10 bases and 8 bases, in that order; junction bases with no gene match: 12. This CDR3 is built from 13 residues. CDR1 and CDR2 (germline): MNHEY, SVGEGT. The CDR3 sequence: CAIATGGYGGYTF. For the CDR3, the DNA is TGTGCCATCGCCACAGGGGGTTACGGCGGCTACACCTTC.

In this sample, this clonotype turned up a few times. The CDR3 nucleotides read TGCGCCAGCAGCTTAGTGGGACTGGCCTGGAAGAGGGAGCAGTTCTTC. This encodes CASSLVGLAWKREQFF. This chain links TRBV5-1 with TRBJ2-1; perhaps TRBD2 as D (6 bases). There are 16 residues in the CDR3. Germline V gene data show CDR1 as SGHRS and CDR2 as YFSETQ. The V gene lost 2 bases and the J gene lost 10 bases, with 22 bases spanning the gap.

This clonotype was detected many times. The chain carries TRBV5-1 and TRBJ2-7; 9 positions match TRBD1. Germline values: CDR1 SGHRS, CDR2 YFSETQ. The CDR3 sequence is 14 residues long. Trimming took 3 bases from V and 3 from J; bases not matched to a gene: 4. The CDR3 bases are TGCGCCAGCAGCTCGATGACAGGGGGCTACGAGCAGTACTTC. This sequence encodes CASSSMTGGYEQYF.

This rearrangement joins TRBV20-1 to TRBJ1-2; weak D call: TRBD1 (5 bases). This CDR3 comprises 13 residues. With 7 bases removed from V and 4 bases from J, the gap between germline ends came to 16 bases. From germline, CDR1 is DFQATT and CDR2 SNEGSKA (reference sequence). CDR3 protein: CSVGGDGPYGYTF. In DNA form, the CDR3 reads TGCAGTGTCGGGGGGGACGGGCCCTATGGCTACACCTTC.

Regarding this clonotype: A clone one base away is much larger, so this may be a read error. The chain is built from TRBV30 and TRBJ1-1, with D possibly matching TRBD1 (5 bases). Per germline, CDR1 GTSNPN and CDR2 SVGIG (reference sequence). Trimming took off 3 bases at V and 11 bases at J, with 16 bases between the two ends. This CDR3 is built from 12 residues. This CDR3 reads CAWSPGGGKAFF. CDR3 in DNA: TGTGCCTGGAGCCCCGGTGGGGGGAAGGCTTTCTTT.

This clonotype occurred many times. The J gene is TRBJ1-5, the V gene TRBV5-5, with D perhaps TRBD1 (5 bases). Trimming left V 2 bases short and J 10 bases short, with 19 bases between. The CDR3 sequence is 15 residues long. Germline CDR1 is SGHKS and CDR2 is YYEKEE (reference sequence). For the CDR3, the DNA is TGTGCCAGCAGCTTCTTACTTACAGGCGACGTCCCCCAGCATTTT. Protein: CASSFLLTGDVPQHF.

This clonotype was found many times. The chain has TRBV5-1 and TRBJ2-7; D uncertain. Germline V lookup: CDR1 SGHRS, CDR2 YFSETQ. V was clipped by 6 bases and J by 4 bases, with 17 bases between them. This CDR3 is built from 14 residues. Written as DNA, the CDR3 is TGCGCCAGCACCGAGCTAGGGCTCTCGTACGAGCAGTACTTC. This gives the protein CASTELGLSYEQYF.

This clonotype was seen repeatedly, ten times or more. The chain joins TRBV11-2 to TRBJ1-2; possibly TRBD1 for D (5 bases). The length of the CDR3 is 14 residues. Per the germline V gene, CDR1 is SGHAT and CDR2 is FQNNGV. V was shortened by 5 bases and J by 3 bases, with 13 bases between the two germline ends. The CDR3 reads CASSPLTEYYGYTF. CDR3 nucleotides: TGTGCCAGCAGCCCACTGACAGAGTACTATGGCTACACCTTC.

J is TRBJ2-7 and V is TRBV18; unclear D gene. Trimming pared 2 bases from V and 6 bases from J, leaving 11 bases between. Germline V CDR1 and CDR2: KGHSH, LQKENI. This CDR3 region has 13 residues. The CDR3: CASSPAKSGEQYF. The CDR3 DNA reads TGTGCCAGCTCACCAGCGAAATCCGGCGAGCAGTACTTC.

The table lists this clonotype with many counts. This sequence joins TRBV6-1 and TRBJ1-1; no clear D. V was cut by 8 bases and J by 1 base, with 14 bases left in between. The CDR3 totals 14 residues. Germline CDR1 MNHNS, CDR2 SASEGT. The CDR3 loop reads CASSVRTRNTEAFF. In DNA form, the CDR3 reads TGTGCCAGCTCGGTCAGGACGAGGAACACTGAAGCTTTCTTT.

This clonotype appeared many times. The V and J genes are TRBV5-6 and TRBJ2-5; D is perhaps TRBD2 (5 bases). V was cut by 2 bases and J by 5 bases, with 10 bases left in between. The CDR3 spans 13 residues. Germline V gives CDR1 SGHDT, CDR2 YYEEEE. This CDR3 reads CASSFPGSETQYF. DNA for the CDR3: TGTGCCAGCAGCTTCCCGGGGTCGGAGACCCAGTACTTC.

A word on this clonotype: A clone one base away is much larger, so this may be a read error. This chain uses TRBV7-9 with TRBJ1-5; possible D gene TRBD1, 6 bases. CDR3 length equals 15 residues. The germline CDR1 and CDR2 sequences are SEHNR and FQNEAQ (reference sequence). The CDR3 DNA follows: TGTGCCGGCAGCCAAGATGAGACAGGCGGCCAGCCCCAGCATTTT. Residues: CAGSQDETGGQPQHF.

This clonotype was counted many times. The CDR3 protein is CASSWSGAGGELFF. The CDR3 coding sequence is TGTGCCAGCAGTTGGTCAGGGGCCGGCGGGGAGCTGTTTTTT. The chain is built from TRBV12-3 or TRBV12-4 and TRBJ2-2; D may be TRBD1 (6 bases). The CDR3 spans 14 residues. Trimming took 4 bases from V and 7 from J, leaving 13 bases between them.

This clonotype has a count of ten or more. The CDR3, as DNA: TGTGCCATCAGTGAGTCGGGGCCAGTTAGCGGGGCGGAAAACATTCAGTACTTC. This gives the protein CAISESGPVSGAENIQYF. This chain links TRBV10-3 with TRBJ2-4; TRBD2 matches 8 bases. The J segment lost 5 bases and the V segment lost 0 bases, leaving 12 bases of the junction unmatched. The CDR3 loop spans 18 amino acids. Per the germline V gene, CDR1 is ENHRY and CDR2 is SYGVKD.

This clonotype was counted many times. V gene TRBV12-3 or TRBV12-4 combines with J gene TRBJ2-7; 7 positions agree with TRBD1. The CDR3 runs to 16 residues. The V segment lost 2 bases and the J segment 3 bases; nucleotides outside the gene matches: 10. The chain's CDR3 is CASSLRFTGAYYEQYF. CDR3 DNA sequence: TGTGCCAGCAGTTTAAGGTTCACAGGGGCCTACTACGAGCAGTACTTC.

This clonotype was seen repeatedly, ten times or more. This rearrangement joins TRBV4-3 to TRBJ2-1; TRBD2 matches 7 bases. V lost 3 bases and J lost 1; bases outside the gene matches: 9. The CDR3 loop spans 17 amino acids. Germline CDR1 is LGHNA and CDR2 is YSLEER. The CDR3 DNA reads as TGCGCCAGCAGCCAGGGTCTACTAGCGCCTTCCTACAATGAGCAGTTCTTC. Amino acids: CASSQGLLAPSYNEQFF.

This clonotype was seen repeatedly, ten times or more. The V gene is TRBV28, the J gene TRBJ1-1; 9 positions agree with TRBD1. V dropped 4 bases and J dropped 8; count of bases not matched to a gene: 5. The CDR3 is made up of 13 amino acids. Per germline, CDR1 MDHEN and CDR2 SYDVKM. The CDR3 region is CASSSRTGEEAFF. The CDR3 nucleotides read TGTGCCAGCAGTTCGCGGACAGGGGAGGAAGCTTTCTTT.

The table lists this clonotype with many counts. V and J are TRBV12-3 or TRBV12-4 and TRBJ2-7; no reliable D call. The V end lost 0 bases, the J end lost 6 bases, and 12 bases lay between the germline ends. This CDR3 contains 14 residues. The CDR3 DNA reads as TGTGCCAGCAGTTTAGCGTCGAAGCGAGTCGAGCAGTACTTC. It specifies CASSLASKRVEQYF.

This clonotype was seen only once. The chain is built from TRBV7-9 and TRBJ2-2; no clear D gene. The CDR3 has 14 amino acids. CDR1 is SEHNR and CDR2 is FQNEAQ in the germline V gene (reference sequence). V was shortened by 5 bases and J by 4 bases, with 11 bases between the two germline ends. This chain's CDR3 is CASSLIRATGELFF. The CDR3 nucleotides read TGTGCCAGCAGCCTGATACGGGCCACCGGGGAGCTGTTTTTT.

In its sample, this clonotype was seen a few times. The chain couples TRBV20-1 to TRBJ2-1; D gene uncertain. The CDR3 runs to 13 residues. The germline V and J ends were trimmed by 6 bases and 2 bases, with 11 bases remaining between them. The germline V gene has CDR1 DFQATT and CDR2 SNEGSKA (reference sequence). The CDR3 sequence is CSAGTGAYNEQFF. The CDR3, as DNA: TGCAGTGCGGGAACTGGGGCCTACAATGAGCAGTTCTTC.

Many counts were recorded for this clonotype. The chain employs TRBV11-2 and TRBJ2-3, with D hard to call. V lost 5 bases to trimming and J lost 0 bases, with 15 bases between them. Germline assignment: CDR1 SGHAT and CDR2 FQNNGV. The CDR3 totals 16 residues. The CDR3 region is CASSPWFGSSTDTQYF. For the CDR3, the DNA is TGTGCCAGCAGCCCCTGGTTTGGCTCTAGCACAGATACGCAGTATTTT.

The chain employs TRBV7-9 and TRBJ2-5; D not resolved. This CDR3 is 12 amino acids long. Germline V gene lookup returns CDR1 SEHNR and CDR2 FQNEAQ (reference sequence). The V and J ends lost 5 bases and 10 bases respectively, with 14 bases between them. CDR3 DNA sequence: TGTGCCAGCAGCCTCCAAACGTTTGGCCAGTACTTC. This encodes CASSLQTFGQYF.